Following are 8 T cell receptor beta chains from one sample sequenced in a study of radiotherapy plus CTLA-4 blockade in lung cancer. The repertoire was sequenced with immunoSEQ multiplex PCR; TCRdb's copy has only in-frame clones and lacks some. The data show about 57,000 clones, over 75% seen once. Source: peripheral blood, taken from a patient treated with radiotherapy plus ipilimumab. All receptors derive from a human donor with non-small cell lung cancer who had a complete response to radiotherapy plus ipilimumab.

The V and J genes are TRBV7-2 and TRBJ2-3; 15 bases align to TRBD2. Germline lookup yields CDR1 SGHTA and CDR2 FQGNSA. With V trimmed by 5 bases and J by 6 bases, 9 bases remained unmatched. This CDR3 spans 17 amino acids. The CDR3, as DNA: TGTGCCAGCAGCCCCGGACTAGCGGGAGGGCCGGTGGATACGCAGTATTTT. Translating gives CASSPGLAGGPVDTQYF.

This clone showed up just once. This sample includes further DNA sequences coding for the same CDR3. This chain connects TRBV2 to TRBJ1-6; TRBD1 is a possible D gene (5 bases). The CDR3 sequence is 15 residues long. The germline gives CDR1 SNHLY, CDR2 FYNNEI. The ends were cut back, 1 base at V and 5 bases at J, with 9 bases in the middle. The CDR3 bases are TGTGCCAGCAGTGAAGACAGGACTAATAATTCACCCCTCCACTTT. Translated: CASSEDRTNNSPLHF.

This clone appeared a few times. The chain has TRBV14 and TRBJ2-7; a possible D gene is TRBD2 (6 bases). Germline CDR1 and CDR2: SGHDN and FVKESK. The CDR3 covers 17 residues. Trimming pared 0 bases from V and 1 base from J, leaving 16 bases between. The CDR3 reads CASSQDRTILLSYEQYV. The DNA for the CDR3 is TGTGCCAGCAGCCAAGATAGGACTATCTTATTATCCTACGAGCAGTACGTC.

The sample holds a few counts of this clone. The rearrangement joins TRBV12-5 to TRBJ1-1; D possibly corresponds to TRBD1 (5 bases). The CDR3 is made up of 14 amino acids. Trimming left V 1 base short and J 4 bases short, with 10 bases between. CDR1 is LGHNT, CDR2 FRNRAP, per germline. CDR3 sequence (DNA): TGTGCTAGTGGTTTGGGGCGGAGGGGCACTGAAGCTTTCTTT. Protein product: CASGLGRRGTEAFF.

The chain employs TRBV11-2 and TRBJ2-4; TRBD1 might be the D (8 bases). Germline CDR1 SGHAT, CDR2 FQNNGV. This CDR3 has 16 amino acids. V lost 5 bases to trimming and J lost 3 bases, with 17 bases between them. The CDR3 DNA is TGTGCCAGCAGCAAATACAGGGGGGGGGACAAAAACATTCAGTACTTC. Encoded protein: CASSKYRGGDKNIQYF.

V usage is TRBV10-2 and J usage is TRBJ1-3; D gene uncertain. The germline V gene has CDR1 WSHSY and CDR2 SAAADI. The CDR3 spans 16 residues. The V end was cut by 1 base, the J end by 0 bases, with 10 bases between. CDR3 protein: CASSEWYGSSGNTIYF. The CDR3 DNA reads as TGCGCCAGCAGTGAGTGGTACGGGAGCTCTGGAAACACCATATATTTT.

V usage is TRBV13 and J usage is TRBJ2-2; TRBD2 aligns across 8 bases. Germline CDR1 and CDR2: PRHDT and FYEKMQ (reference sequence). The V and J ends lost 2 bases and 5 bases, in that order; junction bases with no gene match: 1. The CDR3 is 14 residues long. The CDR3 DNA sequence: TGTGCCAGCAGCTTACGGGAGGGAACCGGGGAGCTGTTTTTT. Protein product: CASSLREGTGELFF.

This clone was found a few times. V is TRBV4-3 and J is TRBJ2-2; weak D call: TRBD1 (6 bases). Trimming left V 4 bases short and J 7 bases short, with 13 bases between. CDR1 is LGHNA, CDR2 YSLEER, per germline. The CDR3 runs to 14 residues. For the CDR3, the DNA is TGCGCCAGCAGCCCCGGTTGGGGGCACGGGGAGCTGTTTTTT. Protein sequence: CASSPGWGHGELFF.